These 7 T cell receptor beta chains were all obtained from the same sample, sequenced in a study of cytomegalovirus exposure and HLA in healthy donors. 60 Vbeta and 13 Jbeta primers were used in PCR. Sequencing used immunoSEQ multiplex PCR; TCRdb keeps in-frame clones, though not all of them. This sample has approximately 50,000 clones, with roughly 80% found just once. The sample consisted of PBMCs. Receptors originate from a man aged 25 to 40 in good health and CMV-seropositive.

In its sample, this clone was seen a few times. CDR3 amino acids: CAISESLGQPQHF. For the CDR3, the DNA is TGTGCCATCAGTGAGTCCCTAGGTCAGCCCCAGCATTTT. The chain couples TRBV10-3 to TRBJ1-5; D remains ambiguous. Trimming shortened V by 0 bases and J by 6 bases, and 6 bases separated the two germline ends. The CDR3 loop spans 13 amino acids. Germline assignment: CDR1 ENHRY and CDR2 SYGVKD.

The chain is built from TRBV2 and TRBJ2-3, with a possible D match to TRBD2 (6 bases). V lost 6 bases and J 6 bases, leaving 22 bases between the germline ends. Germline V gene lookup returns CDR1 SNHLY and CDR2 FYNNEI. The CDR3 consists of 16 residues. CDR3 bases: TGTGCCAGCAGGGATTCGGGACTTACCTTCACGGATACGCAGTATTTT. Residues: CASRDSGLTFTDTQYF. Combining the CDR3 with reference TRBV2 and TRBJ2-3 gives the whole variable domain EPEVTQTPSHQVTQMGQEVILRCVPISNHLYFYWYRQILGQKVEFLVSFYNNEISEKSEIFDDQFSVERPDGSNFTLKIRSTKLEDSAMYFCASRDSGLTFTDTQYFGPGTRLTVL.

This clone was detected only once. The chain couples TRBV25-1 to TRBJ2-2; 10 bases are a match to TRBD2. Germline V gene lookup returns CDR1 MGHDK and CDR2 SYGVNS. The CDR3 is 15 residues long. V was pared by 3 bases and J by 3 bases, with 1 base of the junction left unmatched. The CDR3 spells CASSDLAGDTGELFF. CDR3 DNA: TGTGCCAGCAGTGACCTAGCGGGGGACACCGGGGAGCTGTTTTTT. The full variable domain, in which reference TRBV25-1 and TRBJ2-2 provide the parts outside the CDR3, is EADIYQTPRYLVIGTGKKITLECSQTMGHDKMYWYQQDPGMELHLIHYSYGVNSTEKGDLSSESTVSRIRTEHFPLTLESARPSHTSQYLCASSDLAGDTGELFFGEGSRLTVL.

The V call is TRBV6-5, the J call TRBJ2-7; tentative D call: TRBD1 (6 bases). Germline CDR1 reads MNHEY; CDR2 reads SVGAGI. V lost 7 bases and J 2 bases, leaving 12 bases between the germline ends. The CDR3 length is 13 residues. CDR3: CASNGQLTYEQYF. In DNA form, the CDR3 reads TGTGCCAGCAACGGACAGCTGACCTACGAGCAGTACTTC.

The V and J genes are TRBV7-8 and TRBJ1-1; 10 nucleotides agree with TRBD1. CDR3 size: 16 residues. Trimming removed 7 bases from V and 5 bases from J; junction bases left unmatched: 13. Looked up from germline, CDR1 is SGHVS and CDR2 is FQNEAQ. CDR3 sequence (DNA): TGTGCCAGCATCCGGGACAGGGGTTTTTCGGGGACTGAAGCTTTCTTT. This translates into CASIRDRGFSGTEAFF.

The V and J genes are TRBV5-1 and TRBJ2-7; 8 nucleotides match TRBD2. This CDR3 has 14 amino acids. The V gene end was trimmed by 3 bases and the J gene end by 5 bases; junction bases not matched to a gene: 7. Germline V gives CDR1 SGHRS, CDR2 YFSETQ. CDR3 coding DNA: TGCGCCAGCAGCTACTCCGGGGGGGCACACGAGCAGTACTTC. Protein product: CASSYSGGAHEQYF.

The V gene is TRBV6-1, the J gene TRBJ1-5, with TRBD1 identical over 8 bases. Germline V gene lookup returns CDR1 MNHNS and CDR2 SASEGT. CDR3 length: 16 amino acids. V lost 4 bases to trimming and J lost 1 base; unmatched junction nucleotides: 6. The CDR3 DNA reads as TGTGCCAGCAGTGCCACATGGACAGGGAGCAATCAGCCCCAGCATTTT. Translated, it gives CASSATWTGSNQPQHF.